This T cell receptor beta chain was documented in a study of vaccination effects on CD4 cells after COVID-19. Study overall: Subjects were given two BNT162b2 or mRNA-1273 vaccine doses.

Using viral peptide pools, the ViraFEST assay grew out antigen-specific CD4+ T cells prior to sequencing. Culturing for roughly 9 days preceded CD4+ T cell isolation. Prior SARS-CoV-2 infection was absent in the vaccine recipients, as shown by negative nucleocapsid antibodies. Using immunoSEQ multiplex PCR, the repertoire was profiled, and TCRdb retains in-frame clones only, with some absent. The sample yields fewer than 30,000 clones, about 80% seen once. In regard to this clone: The antigen is unknown.

The V end was cut by 3 bases, the J end by 7 bases, with 23 bases between. CDR3 size: 16 residues. Germline V lookup: CDR1 SGDLS, CDR2 YYNGEE. The sample was CD4+ T cells from PBMCs cultured with SARS-CoV-2 spike peptides, taken before COVID-19 vaccination. The J gene is TRBJ2-7, the V gene TRBV9; D is perhaps TRBD2 (7 bases). The receptor comes from a human donor who received a COVID-19 vaccine. The CDR3 sequence: CASSERGGNLLEEQYF. In nucleotides, the CDR3 is TGTGCCAGCAGCGAGAGGGGGGGGAATCTTTTGGAGGAGCAGTACTTC.